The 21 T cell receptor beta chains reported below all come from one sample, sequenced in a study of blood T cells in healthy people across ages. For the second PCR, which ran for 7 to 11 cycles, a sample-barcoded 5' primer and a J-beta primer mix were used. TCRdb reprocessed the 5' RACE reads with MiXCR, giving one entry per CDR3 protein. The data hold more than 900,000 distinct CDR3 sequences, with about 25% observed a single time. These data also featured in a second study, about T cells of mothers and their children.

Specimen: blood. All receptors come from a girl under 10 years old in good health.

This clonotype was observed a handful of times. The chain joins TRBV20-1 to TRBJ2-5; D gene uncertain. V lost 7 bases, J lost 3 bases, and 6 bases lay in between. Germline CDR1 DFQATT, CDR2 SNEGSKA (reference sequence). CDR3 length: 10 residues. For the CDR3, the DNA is TGCAGTGGCTGGGAAGAGACCCAGTACTTC. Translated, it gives CSGWEETQYF.

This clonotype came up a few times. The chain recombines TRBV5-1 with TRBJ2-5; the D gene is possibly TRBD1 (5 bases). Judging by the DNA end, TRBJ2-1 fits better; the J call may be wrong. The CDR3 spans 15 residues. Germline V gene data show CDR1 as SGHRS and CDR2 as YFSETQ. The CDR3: CASSLRQIGYNEQFF. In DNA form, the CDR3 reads TGCGCCAGCAGCTTGCGACAGATAGGGTACAATGAGCAGTTCTTC.

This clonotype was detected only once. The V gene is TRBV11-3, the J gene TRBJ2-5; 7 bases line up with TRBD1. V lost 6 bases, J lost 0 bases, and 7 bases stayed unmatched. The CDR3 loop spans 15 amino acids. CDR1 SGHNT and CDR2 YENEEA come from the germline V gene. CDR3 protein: CASSKGQINQETQYF. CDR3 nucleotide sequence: TGTGCCAGCAGTAAGGGACAGATCAACCAAGAGACCCAGTACTTC.

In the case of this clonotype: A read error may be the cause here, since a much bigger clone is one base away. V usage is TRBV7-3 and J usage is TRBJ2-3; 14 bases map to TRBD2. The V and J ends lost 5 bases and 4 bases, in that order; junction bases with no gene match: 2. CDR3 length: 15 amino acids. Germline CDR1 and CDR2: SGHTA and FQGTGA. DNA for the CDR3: TGTGCCAGCAGCAGGACTAGCGGGAGGTCAGATACGCAGTATTTT. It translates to CASSRTSGRSDTQYF.

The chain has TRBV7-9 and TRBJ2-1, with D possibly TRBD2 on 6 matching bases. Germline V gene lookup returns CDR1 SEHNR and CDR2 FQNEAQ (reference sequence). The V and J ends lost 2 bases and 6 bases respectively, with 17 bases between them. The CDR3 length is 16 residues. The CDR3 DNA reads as TGTGCCAGCAGCTTACCTAGCGAGGGGACCTGCAATGAGCAGTTCTTC. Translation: CASSLPSEGTCNEQFF.

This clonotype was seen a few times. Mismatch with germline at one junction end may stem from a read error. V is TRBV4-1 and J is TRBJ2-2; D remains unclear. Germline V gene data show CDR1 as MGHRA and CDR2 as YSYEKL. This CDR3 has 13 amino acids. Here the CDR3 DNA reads TGCGCTAGCAGCCCGCTAACGGCCGGGGAGCTGTTTTTT. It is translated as CASSPLTAGELFF.

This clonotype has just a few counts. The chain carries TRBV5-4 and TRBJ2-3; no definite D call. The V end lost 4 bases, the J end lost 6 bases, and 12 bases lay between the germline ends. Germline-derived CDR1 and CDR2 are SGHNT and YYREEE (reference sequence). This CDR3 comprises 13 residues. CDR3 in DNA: TGTGCCAGCAGCCCCGTGGTTGAGGATACGCAGTATTTT. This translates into CASSPVVEDTQYF.

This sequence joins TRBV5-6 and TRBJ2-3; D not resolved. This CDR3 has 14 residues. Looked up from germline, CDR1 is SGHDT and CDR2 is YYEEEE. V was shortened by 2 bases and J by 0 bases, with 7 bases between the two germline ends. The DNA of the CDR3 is TGTGCCAGCAGCTTCCAACTTAGCACAGATACGCAGTATTTT. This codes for CASSFQLSTDTQYF. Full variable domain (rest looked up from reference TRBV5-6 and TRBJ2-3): DAGVTQSPTHLIKTRGQQVTLRCSPKSGHDTVSWYQQALGQGPQFIFQYYEEEERQRGNFPDRFSGHQFPNYSSELNVNALLLGDSALYLCASSFQLSTDTQYFGPGTRLTVL.

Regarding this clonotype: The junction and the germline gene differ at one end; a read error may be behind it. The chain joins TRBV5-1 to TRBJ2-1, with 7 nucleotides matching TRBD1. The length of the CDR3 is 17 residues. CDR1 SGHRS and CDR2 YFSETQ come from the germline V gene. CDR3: CTSSLGVTGKSYNEQFF. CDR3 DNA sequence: TGCACCAGCAGCTTGGGGGTGACAGGGAAATCCTACAATGAGCAGTTCTTC.

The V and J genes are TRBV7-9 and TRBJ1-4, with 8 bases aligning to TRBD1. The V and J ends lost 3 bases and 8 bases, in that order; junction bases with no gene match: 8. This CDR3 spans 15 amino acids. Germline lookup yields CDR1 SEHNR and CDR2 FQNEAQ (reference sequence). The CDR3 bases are TGTGCCAGCAGCTTCGACAGGGGTTTTGACGAAAAACTGTTTTTT. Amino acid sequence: CASSFDRGFDEKLFF.

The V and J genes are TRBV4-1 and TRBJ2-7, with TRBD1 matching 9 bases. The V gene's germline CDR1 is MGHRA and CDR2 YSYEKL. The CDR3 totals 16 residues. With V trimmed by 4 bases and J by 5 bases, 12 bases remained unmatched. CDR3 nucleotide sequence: TGCGCCAGCAGCCTAACCCCCGGGACAGGGCGCGACGAGCAGTACTTC. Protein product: CASSLTPGTGRDEQYF.

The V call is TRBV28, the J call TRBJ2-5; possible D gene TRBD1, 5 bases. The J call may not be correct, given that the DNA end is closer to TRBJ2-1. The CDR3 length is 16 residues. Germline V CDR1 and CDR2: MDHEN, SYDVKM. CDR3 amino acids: CASSTPDSKEYNEQFF. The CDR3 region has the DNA TGTGCCAGCAGTACCCCCGACAGCAAAGAATACAATGAGCAGTTCTTC.

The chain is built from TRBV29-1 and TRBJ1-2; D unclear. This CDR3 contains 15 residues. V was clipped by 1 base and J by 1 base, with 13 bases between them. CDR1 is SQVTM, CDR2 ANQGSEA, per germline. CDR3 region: CSVEAIGDHNYGYTF. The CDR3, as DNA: TGCAGCGTTGAAGCGATAGGAGACCATAACTATGGCTACACCTTC.

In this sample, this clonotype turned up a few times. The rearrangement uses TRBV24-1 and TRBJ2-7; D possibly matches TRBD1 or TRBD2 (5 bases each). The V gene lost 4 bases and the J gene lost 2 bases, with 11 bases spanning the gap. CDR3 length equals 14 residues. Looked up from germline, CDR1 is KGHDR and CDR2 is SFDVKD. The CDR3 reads CATSETAVPYEQYF. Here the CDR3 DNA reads TGTGCCACCAGTGAGACAGCGGTCCCCTACGAGCAGTACTTC.

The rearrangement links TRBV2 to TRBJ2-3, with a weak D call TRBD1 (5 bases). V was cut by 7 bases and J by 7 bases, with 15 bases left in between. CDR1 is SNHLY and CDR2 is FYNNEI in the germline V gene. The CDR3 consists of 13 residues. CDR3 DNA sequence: TGTGCCAGCACCGATGGGGCTGAAAATACGCAGTATTTT. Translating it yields CASTDGAENTQYF.

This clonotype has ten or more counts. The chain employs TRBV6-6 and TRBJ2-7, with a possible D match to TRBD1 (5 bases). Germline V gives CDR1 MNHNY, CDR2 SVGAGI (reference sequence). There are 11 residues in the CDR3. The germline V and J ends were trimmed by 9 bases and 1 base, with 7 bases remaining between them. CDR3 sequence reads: CASTGSYEQYF. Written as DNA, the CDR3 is TGTGCCAGTACAGGATCCTACGAGCAGTACTTC.

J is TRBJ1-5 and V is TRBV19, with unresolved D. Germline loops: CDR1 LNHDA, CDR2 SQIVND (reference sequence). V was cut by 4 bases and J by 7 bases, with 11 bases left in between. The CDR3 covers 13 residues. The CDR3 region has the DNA TGTGCCAGTAGTACTGGAGGGAGGCAGCCCCAGCATTTT. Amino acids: CASSTGGRQPQHF.

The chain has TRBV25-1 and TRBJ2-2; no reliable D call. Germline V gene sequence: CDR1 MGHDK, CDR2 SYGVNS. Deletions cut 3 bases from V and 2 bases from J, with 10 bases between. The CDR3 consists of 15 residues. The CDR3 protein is CASSDVAHNTGELFF. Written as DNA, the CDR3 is TGTGCCAGCAGTGACGTTGCCCACAACACCGGGGAGCTGTTTTTT.

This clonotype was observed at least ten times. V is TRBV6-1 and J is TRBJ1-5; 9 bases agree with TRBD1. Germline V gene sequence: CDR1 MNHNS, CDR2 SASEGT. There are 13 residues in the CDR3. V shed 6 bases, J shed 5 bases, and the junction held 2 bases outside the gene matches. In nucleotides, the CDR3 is TGTGCCAGCAGCCGGGACAGGGATCAGCCCCAGCATTTT. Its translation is CASSRDRDQPQHF.

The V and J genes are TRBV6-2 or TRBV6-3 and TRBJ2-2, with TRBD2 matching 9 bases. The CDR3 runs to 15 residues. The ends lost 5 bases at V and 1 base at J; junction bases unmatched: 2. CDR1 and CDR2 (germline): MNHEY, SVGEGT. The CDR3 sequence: CASSRLAENTGELFF. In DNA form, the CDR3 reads TGTGCCAGCAGTCGACTAGCGGAGAACACCGGGGAGCTGTTTTTT.

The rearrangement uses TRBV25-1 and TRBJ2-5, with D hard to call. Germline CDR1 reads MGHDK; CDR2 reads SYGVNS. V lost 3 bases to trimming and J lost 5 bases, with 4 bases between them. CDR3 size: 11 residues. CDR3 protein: CASSDSETQYF. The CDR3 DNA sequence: TGTGCCAGCAGTGATTCGGAGACCCAGTACTTC.